The 3 T cell receptor beta chains in this list originate from one sample, sequenced in a study of CXCR3-negative and CXCR3-positive naive CD8 T cells. cDNA libraries for TRB were generated by 5' RACE incorporating UMI labels. TCRdb reprocessed the 5' RACE reads and reports one entry per CDR3 protein, with no DNA. The sample has 90,000 to 95,000 distinct CDR3 sequences. The sample was naive CXCR3- CD8+ T cells from blood. The subset was: CD45RO-CCR7+CD27+CD95- naive CD8+ T cells lacking CXCR3 (TNR3-). Receptors originate from a human donor in good health. Some clones in this sample may be carry-over from other donors' samples.

This chain connects TRBV6-4 to TRBJ2-3; TCRdb outputs TRBD1, but without DNA this stays unchecked. Germline assignment: CDR1 MRHNA and CDR2 SNTAGT. This CDR3 comprises 14 residues. The CDR3 here is CASRPGGDADTQYF.

V usage is TRBV29-1 and J usage is TRBJ2-5; checking the TCRdb D call of TRBD1 is not possible without DNA. There are 15 residues in the CDR3. CDR1 is SQVTM and CDR2 is ANQGSEA in the germline V gene. The CDR3 region is CSVEEGRGPGETQYF. Filled out from reference TRBV29-1 and TRBJ2-5, the complete variable domain reads SAVISQKPSRDICQRGTSLTIQCQVDSQVTMMFWYRQQPGQSLTLIATANQGSEATYESGFVIDKFPISRPNLTFSTLTVSNMSPEDSSIYLCSVEEGRGPGETQYFGPGTRLLVL.

The chain is built from TRBV5-1 and TRBJ2-1. The CDR3 is 16 amino acids. Germline V lookup: CDR1 SGHRS, CDR2 YFSETQ. The CDR3 is CASSFLGRMEWDEQFF. The whole variable domain, remainder taken from reference TRBV5-1 and TRBJ2-1, is KAGVTQTPRYLIKTRGQQVTLSCSPISGHRSVSWYQQTPGQGLQFLFEYFSETQRNKGNFPGRFSGRQFSNSRSEMNVSTLELGDSALYLCASSFLGRMEWDEQFFGPGTRLTVL.